Sequencing of this TCR beta chain was carried out in a study of T cell changes during pregnancy in multiple sclerosis (dated by TCRdb to the late 2010s). For the study in its entirety: The study examined how the T cell repertoire changed over the course of pregnancy in women with multiple sclerosis.

This clone was seen once. Its binding antigen is unknown. No base qualities exist here, and no much larger clone lies one base off it. The CDR3 measures 17 amino acids from cysteine to phenylalanine. Only CDR3 DNA remains: 51 bases, in frame from the first base. For this chain, trimming is 5 bases at the V end and 8 bases at the J end, and the number of junction bases without a gene match is 13. The germline V gene provides CDR1 SGHVS and CDR2 FQNEAQ. Library creation used the immunoSEQ multiplex PCR assay. The table comes from immuneACCESS by way of TCRdb, which keeps in-frame sequences with V and J called. Part of the clones is missing from these tables; in studies checked, under half for an unresolved V gene and the rest for unknown reasons. For this sample there are over 35,000 clones; 90% appear just once. The ten largest clones add up to around 0.41% of the sample.

Material: CD4+ T cells from peripheral blood mononuclear cells, obtained in the third trimester of pregnancy. The receptor was derived from a female donor with multiple sclerosis, enrolled in a pregnancy study. The sequence joins TRBV7-8 to TRBJ1-4; 11 nucleotides in the junction match TRBD1. CDR3 reads: CASSERTGGPTREKLFF. The sequence in DNA is TGTGCCAGCAGCGAGAGGACAGGGGGCCCGACTCGGGAAAAACTGTTTTTT.